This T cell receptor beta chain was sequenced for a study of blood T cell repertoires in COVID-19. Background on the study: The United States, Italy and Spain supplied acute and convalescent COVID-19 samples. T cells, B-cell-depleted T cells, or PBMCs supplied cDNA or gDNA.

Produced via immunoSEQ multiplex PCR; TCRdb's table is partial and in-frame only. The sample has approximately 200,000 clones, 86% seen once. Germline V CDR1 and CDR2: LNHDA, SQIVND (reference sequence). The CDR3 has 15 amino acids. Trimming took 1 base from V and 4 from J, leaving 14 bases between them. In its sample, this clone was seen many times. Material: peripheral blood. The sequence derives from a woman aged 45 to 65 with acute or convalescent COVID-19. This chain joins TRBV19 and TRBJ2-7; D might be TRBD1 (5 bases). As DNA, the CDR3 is TGTGCCAGTAGTATAGGGGCAGGGTCAATTTACGAGCAGTACTTC. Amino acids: CASSIGAGSIYEQYF.